This T cell receptor beta chain was retrieved from a study of Ad26.COV2.S vaccination and SARS-CoV-2 variants. Study in general: The authors gave Ad26.COV2.S intramuscularly, either once or twice 56 days apart.

The protocol was immunoSEQ multiplex PCR, while the TCRdb copy is restricted to in-frame clones and leaves out a portion. Of around 310,000 clones listed, about nine tenths are singletons. Treatment in this sample: roughly 19 received Ad26.COV2.S at low or high dose, single or two shots; 5 received placebo; per-sample allocation not given. Sample collection was performed on day 63 after the first vaccine or placebo injection. V was cut by 2 bases and J by 3 bases, with 10 bases left in between. The CDR3 is made up of 13 amino acids. The germline V gene has CDR1 SQVTM and CDR2 ANQGSEA. The sample was peripheral blood, taken in a trial of Ad26.COV2.S vaccine versus placebo. The chain employs TRBV29-1 and TRBJ1-1, with D hard to call. This clonotype originated in a person between 18 and 65 years old who received the Ad26.COV2.S COVID-19 vaccine or a placebo. The CDR3 loop reads CSVERVFDTEAFF. In DNA, the CDR3 is TGCAGCGTTGAAAGGGTTTTTGACACTGAAGCTTTCTTT.